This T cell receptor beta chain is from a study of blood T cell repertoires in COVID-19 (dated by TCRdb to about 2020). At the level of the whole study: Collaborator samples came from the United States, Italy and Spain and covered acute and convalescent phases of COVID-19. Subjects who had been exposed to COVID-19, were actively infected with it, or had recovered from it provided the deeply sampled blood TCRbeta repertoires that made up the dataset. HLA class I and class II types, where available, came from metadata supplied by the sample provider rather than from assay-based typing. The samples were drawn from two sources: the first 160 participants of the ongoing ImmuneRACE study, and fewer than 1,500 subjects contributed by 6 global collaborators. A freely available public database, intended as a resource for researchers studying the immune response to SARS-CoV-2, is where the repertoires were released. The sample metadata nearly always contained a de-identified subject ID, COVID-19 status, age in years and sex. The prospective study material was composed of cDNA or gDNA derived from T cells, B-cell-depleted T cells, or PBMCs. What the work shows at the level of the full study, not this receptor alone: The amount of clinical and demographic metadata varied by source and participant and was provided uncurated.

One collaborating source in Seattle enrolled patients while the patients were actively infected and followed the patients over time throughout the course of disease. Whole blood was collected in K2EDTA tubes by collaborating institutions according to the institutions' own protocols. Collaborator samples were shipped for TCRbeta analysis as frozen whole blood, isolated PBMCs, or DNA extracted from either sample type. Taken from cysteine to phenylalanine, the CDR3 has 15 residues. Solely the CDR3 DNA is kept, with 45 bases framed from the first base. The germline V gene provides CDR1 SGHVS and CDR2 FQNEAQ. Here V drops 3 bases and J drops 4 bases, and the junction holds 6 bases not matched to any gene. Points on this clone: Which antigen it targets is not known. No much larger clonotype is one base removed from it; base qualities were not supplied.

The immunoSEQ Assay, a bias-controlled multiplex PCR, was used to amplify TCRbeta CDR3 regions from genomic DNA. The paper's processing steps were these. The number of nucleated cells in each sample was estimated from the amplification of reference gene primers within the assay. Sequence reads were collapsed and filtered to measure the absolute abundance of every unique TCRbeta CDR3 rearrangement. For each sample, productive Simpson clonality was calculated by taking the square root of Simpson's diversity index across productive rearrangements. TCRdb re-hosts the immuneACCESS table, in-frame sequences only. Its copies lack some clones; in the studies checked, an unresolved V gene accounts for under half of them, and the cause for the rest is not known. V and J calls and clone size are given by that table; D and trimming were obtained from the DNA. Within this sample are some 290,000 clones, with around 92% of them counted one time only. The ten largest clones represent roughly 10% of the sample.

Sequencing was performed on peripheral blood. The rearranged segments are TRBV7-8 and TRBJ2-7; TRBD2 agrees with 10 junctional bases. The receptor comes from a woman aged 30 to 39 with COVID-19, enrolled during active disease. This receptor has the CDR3 CASSFSSGGAYEQYF. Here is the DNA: TGTGCCAGCAGCTTCTCCAGCGGGGGGGCGTACGAGCAGTACTTC.